These 32 T cell receptor beta chains came from one sample sequenced in a study of post-analysis software for immune sequencing data. The antigens these receptors bind are not known. The study, taken as a whole, reports: With TRBV5-6, TRBV5-1 and TRBV20-1 included, about five TRBV segments were more frequent in patients than in controls.

Unique-molecular-identifier-tagged TCR beta cDNA libraries were used. From the PCR reads, TCRdb called clonotypes with MiXCR, one entry per CDR3 protein. Seen here are approximately 460,000 distinct CDR3 sequences, roughly 45% observed once, and the top ten hold about an eighth. Specimen: blood. Every receptor here comes from a girl aged 10-17 years with multiple sclerosis.

The chain uses TRBV7-2 and TRBJ2-5; D is uncertain. Trimming left V 4 bases short and J 11 bases short, with 11 bases between. This CDR3 contains 11 residues. The germline V gene encodes CDR1 SGHTA and CDR2 FQGNSA. This chain's CDR3 is CASSSGRPQYF. CDR3 bases: TGTGCCAGCAGCTCAGGACGGCCACAGTACTTC.

The V call is TRBV21-1, the J call TRBJ2-6; the listed D gene, TRBD1, was not tested against the DNA. TRBV21-1 is a pseudogene locus. The CDR3 totals 18 residues. CDR3 residues: CASSKGGHTKIWANVLTF. In nucleotides, the CDR3 is TGTGCCAGCAGCAAAGGGGGACACACGAAAATCTGGGCCAACGTCCTGACTTTC.

The chain employs TRBV4-2 and TRBJ2-1, with 8 bases identical to TRBD1. The CDR3 covers 15 residues. Germline CDR1 is LGHNA and CDR2 is YNFKEQ. V trimming: 4 bases; J trimming: 5 bases; junction bases outside the gene matches: 7. The CDR3 nucleotides are TGTGCCAGCAGCCCCTCAGGGGGCGCCGACAATGAGCAGTTCTTC. Protein: CASSPSGGADNEQFF.

This clonotype occurred a few times. The junction differs from germline at one of its ends, possibly a read error. The chain joins TRBV9 to TRBJ2-5; D call uncertain. The CDR3 is 13 residues long. Germline V lookup: CDR1 SGDLS, CDR2 YYNGEE. Written as DNA, the CDR3 is TGTGCCAGCAGTGTAGAATTACCGGAGACCCAGTACTTC. It translates to CASSVELPETQYF.

This clonotype has just a few counts. This chain links TRBV5-1 with TRBJ2-7, with D possibly TRBD2 on 6 matching bases. The V gene lost 2 bases and the J gene lost 2 bases, with 11 bases spanning the gap. The CDR3 runs to 14 residues. The germline CDR1 and CDR2 sequences are SGHRS and YFSETQ. In DNA form, the CDR3 reads TGCGCCAGCAGCTTAGGGCCTAGCGCCTACGAGCAGTACTTC. Amino acid sequence: CASSLGPSAYEQYF.

This clonotype turned up a few times. This chain uses TRBV5-1 with TRBJ2-3; 8 bases agree with TRBD2. Looked up from germline, CDR1 is SGHRS and CDR2 is YFSETQ. CDR3 size: 16 residues. V shed 0 bases, J shed 0 bases, and the junction held 3 bases outside the gene matches. As DNA, the CDR3 is TGCGCCAGCAGCTTGGGCGGGAGGTACAGCACAGATACGCAGTATTTT. It is translated as CASSLGGRYSTDTQYF.

The chain is built from TRBV12-3 or TRBV12-4 and TRBJ2-7; 10 bases map to TRBD1. Unmatched junction bases numbered 16, after V lost 6 bases and J lost 2 bases. CDR3 size: 18 residues. CDR3 protein: CASRGQGENRDYTYEQYF. Written as DNA, the CDR3 is TGTGCCAGCAGAGGACAGGGGGAGAACCGGGACTACACCTACGAGCAGTACTTC.

This chain joins TRBV6-4 and TRBJ2-5, with 11 nucleotides matching TRBD2. CDR3 size: 16 residues. Germline CDR1 MRHNA, CDR2 SNTAGT. After removal of 3 bases from V and 1 base from J, the junction contained 4 bases not matched to a gene. The CDR3: CASSEGSGRGQETQYF. CDR3 DNA: TGTGCCAGCAGTGAGGGTAGCGGGAGGGGCCAAGAGACCCAGTACTTC.

The J gene is TRBJ2-1, the V gene TRBV20-1; 12 positions match TRBD2. In germline, CDR1 is DFQATT, CDR2 SNEGSKA (reference sequence). J was trimmed by 5 bases and V by 7 bases; bases with no gene match: 6. This CDR3 comprises 14 residues. The CDR3 nucleotides are TGCAGTGTCCTACTAGCGGGAGGCGACAATGAGCAGTTCTTC. The encoded protein is CSVLLAGGDNEQFF.

The chain employs TRBV6-2 or TRBV6-3 and TRBJ1-2, with no clear D. Between the trimmed V and J ends, which lost 3 bases and 5 bases, there was a span of 4 bases. Per the germline V gene, CDR1 is MNHEY and CDR2 is SVGEGT. The CDR3 is 11 residues long. The CDR3: CASSYQYGYTF. The CDR3, as DNA: TGTGCCAGCAGTTATCAGTATGGCTACACCTTC.

This sequence joins TRBV20-1 and TRBJ2-5; 7 positions agree with TRBD1. V shed 7 bases and J 5 bases; nucleotides not matched to a gene: 10. The germline V gene encodes CDR1 DFQATT and CDR2 SNEGSKA (reference sequence). The CDR3 sequence is 13 residues long. DNA for the CDR3: TGCAGTGTTGCAAGGGACAGTGGCGAGACCCAGTACTTC. It is translated as CSVARDSGETQYF.

CDR3 DNA sequence: TGTGCCAGCAGCTTCAGGCCCCGGGACAAATCCTACGAGCAGTACTTC. It translates to CASSFRPRDKSYEQYF. The chain uses TRBV7-6 and TRBJ2-7; D possibly corresponds to TRBD1 (6 bases). V was trimmed by 3 bases and J by 1 base, leaving 16 bases between them. The CDR3 consists of 16 residues. Germline loops: CDR1 SGHVS, CDR2 FNYEAQ. Combining the CDR3 with reference TRBV7-6 and TRBJ2-7 gives the whole variable domain GAGVSQSPRYKVTKRGQDVALRCDPISGHVSLYWYRQALGQGPEFLTYFNYEAQQDKSGLPNDRFSAERPEGSISTLTIQRTEQRDSAMYRCASSFRPRDKSYEQYFGPGTRLTVT.

This chain uses TRBV10-3 with TRBJ1-1, with D tentatively TRBD1 (5 bases). The CDR3 is made up of 14 amino acids. The germline V gene has CDR1 ENHRY and CDR2 SYGVKD. Trimming left V 4 bases short and J 3 bases short, with 12 bases between. The CDR3 coding sequence is TGTGCCATCAGTGTGAGGCAGGGTGACACTGAAGCTTTCTTT. This encodes CAISVRQGDTEAFF.

This clonotype was seen more than once but under ten times. DNA of the CDR3: TGCAGTGCCCGGGACTCCTCTCGGGCCTCCTACGAGCAGTACTTC. It codes for CSARDSSRASYEQYF. This chain joins TRBV20-1 and TRBJ2-7; tentatively, D is TRBD2 (6 bases). The V end lost 6 bases, the J end lost 0 bases, and 18 bases lay between the germline ends. The CDR3 is 15 amino acids. Germline values: CDR1 DFQATT, CDR2 SNEGSKA (reference sequence).

The genes are TRBV7-2 and TRBJ1-2; 8 nucleotides line up with TRBD1. Germline CDR1 is SGHTA and CDR2 is FQGNSA. V shed 5 bases, J shed 6 bases, and the junction held 14 bases outside the gene matches. The CDR3 consists of 16 residues. CDR3 region: CASSARPDRAVDGYTF. The CDR3 bases are TGTGCCAGCAGCGCCCGACCGGACAGGGCGGTCGATGGCTACACCTTC.

The J gene is TRBJ2-5, the V gene TRBV4-2; 8 nucleotides match TRBD2. There are 15 residues in the CDR3. After removal of 0 bases from V and 2 bases from J, the junction contained 2 bases not matched to a gene. The germline CDR1 and CDR2 sequences are LGHNA and YNFKEQ. This CDR3 is CASSQDLAGQETQYF. The DNA for the CDR3 is TGTGCCAGCAGCCAAGATTTAGCGGGGCAAGAGACCCAGTACTTC.

J is TRBJ2-5 and V is TRBV20-1; D gene unclear. The CDR3 is made up of 10 amino acids. The V gene's germline CDR1 is DFQATT and CDR2 SNEGSKA (reference sequence). The V end was cut by 4 bases, the J end by 7 bases, with 7 bases between. The chain's CDR3 is CSANPGTQYF. CDR3 sequence (DNA): TGCAGTGCTAATCCGGGGACCCAGTACTTC.

This clonotype turned up a few times. The V gene is TRBV4-1, the J gene TRBJ2-5, with D perhaps TRBD1 (6 bases). Germline assignment: CDR1 MGHRA and CDR2 YSYEKL. V lost 6 bases and J 5 bases, leaving 19 bases between the germline ends. The CDR3 covers 15 residues. CDR3 residues: CASSPGLRGSETQYF. CDR3 in DNA: TGCGCCAGCAGTCCAGGGCTCAGGGGTTCCGAGACCCAGTACTTC.

This clonotype was observed a handful of times. The rearrangement joins TRBV9 to TRBJ2-1; maybe TRBD2 (5 bases). CDR3 size: 18 residues. Germline CDR1 and CDR2: SGDLS and YYNGEE. The V and J ends lost 0 bases and 0 bases respectively, with 16 bases between them. The CDR3 region is CASSVAGMGSSSYNEQFF. The CDR3 DNA is TGTGCCAGCAGCGTAGCCGGGATGGGCTCCAGCTCCTACAATGAGCAGTTCTTC.

In its sample, this clonotype was seen a few times. V gene TRBV28 combines with J gene TRBJ2-5; 14 nucleotides align to TRBD2. The CDR3 length is 18 residues. CDR1 and CDR2 from the germline V gene are MDHEN and SYDVKM. J gave up 11 bases and V 5 bases, and 19 bases lay outside the gene matches. For the CDR3, the DNA is TGTGCCAGCAGTCTCCAGCTAAGACTAGCGGGGGGGTCCTACAAGCAGTACTTC. Encoded protein: CASSLQLRLAGGSYKQYF.

The V and J genes are TRBV9 and TRBJ2-1, with 12 bases matching TRBD2. The V gene's germline CDR1 is SGDLS and CDR2 YYNGEE. The CDR3 extends over 19 amino acids. V shed 0 bases, J shed 7 bases, and the junction held 14 bases outside the gene matches. CDR3 DNA sequence: TGTGCCAGCAGCGTAGAGGAACCTAGCGGGAGGGCCGGACGGAATGAGCAGTTCTTC. Protein: CASSVEEPSGRAGRNEQFF.

The chain couples TRBV24-1 to TRBJ1-1; D is possibly TRBD1 (6 bases). The CDR3 is 14 residues long. V lost 7 bases and J lost 3, with 14 bases in between. Germline values: CDR1 KGHDR, CDR2 SFDVKD. The CDR3 DNA reads TGTGCCACCAGCGAAGGACAGTCGTACACTGAAGCTTTCTTT. Amino acids: CATSEGQSYTEAFF.

CDR3 region: CSARTLAGGETQYF. The CDR3 DNA is TGCAGTGCCCGGACGCTAGCGGGAGGAGAGACCCAGTACTTC. This chain connects TRBV20-1 to TRBJ2-7; 11 nucleotides align to TRBD2. The J call may be wrong; the DNA end is better matched by TRBJ2-5. The length of the CDR3 is 14 residues. CDR1 is DFQATT and CDR2 is SNEGSKA in the germline V gene (reference sequence).

The chain uses TRBV29-1 and TRBJ2-1, with D possibly being TRBD1 (6 bases). From germline, CDR1 is SQVTM and CDR2 ANQGSEA. Trimming left V 6 bases short and J 7 bases short, with 10 bases between. This CDR3 has 11 amino acids. The CDR3 sequence is CSVQGLNEQFF. The CDR3 DNA sequence: TGCAGCGTACAGGGTTTGAATGAGCAGTTCTTC.

This clonotype has only a few counts. The V call is TRBV5-1, the J call TRBJ2-1, with D uncertain. Germline V gives CDR1 SGHRS, CDR2 YFSETQ. The CDR3 is made up of 14 amino acids. Trimming took off 3 bases at V and 5 bases at J, with 12 bases between the two ends. The CDR3 loop is CASSSSRVDNEQFF. DNA of the CDR3: TGCGCCAGCAGCTCCTCCCGTGTGGACAATGAGCAGTTCTTC.

This clonotype was counted only a few times. This chain links TRBV20-1 with TRBJ1-1; D may be TRBD1 (5 bases). The germline V and J ends were trimmed by 3 bases and 0 bases, with 11 bases remaining between them. Germline CDR1 is DFQATT and CDR2 is SNEGSKA (reference sequence). This CDR3 contains 14 residues. The CDR3 is CSASRQGMNTEAFF. Here the CDR3 DNA reads TGCAGTGCTAGTCGCCAGGGCATGAACACTGAAGCTTTCTTT.

This rearrangement joins TRBV4-1 to TRBJ2-7; either TRBD1 or TRBD2 may fit D (5 bases each). V shed 1 base and J shed 4 bases, with 20 bases lying between them. Germline assignment: CDR1 MGHRA and CDR2 YSYEKL. The CDR3 totals 17 residues. CDR3 in DNA: TGCGCCAGCAGCCAAGGCGCTGGGGACCGTGGATCATACGAGCAGTACTTC. Amino acid sequence: CASSQGAGDRGSYEQYF.

This clonotype was found once. The rearrangement joins TRBV12-3 or TRBV12-4 to TRBJ2-1, with 14 bases fitting TRBD2. The CDR3 sequence is 22 residues long. The V and J ends lost 1 base and 0 bases, in that order; junction bases with no gene match: 14. This CDR3 reads CASSLDFGLAGGWGSSYNEQFF. Written as DNA, the CDR3 is TGTGCCAGCAGTTTAGACTTTGGACTAGCGGGAGGCTGGGGGAGCTCCTACAATGAGCAGTTCTTC.

V usage is TRBV29-1 and J usage is TRBJ2-2; maybe TRBD1 (5 bases). The CDR3 sequence is 13 residues long. V lost 4 bases and J 1 base, leaving 7 bases between the germline ends. Germline V gene data show CDR1 as SQVTM and CDR2 as ANQGSEA. The CDR3 loop reads CSVGGLNTGELFF. In nucleotides, the CDR3 is TGCAGCGTTGGGGGCTTGAACACCGGGGAGCTGTTTTTT.

This clonotype was counted at least ten times. The CDR3 protein is CASSQDIAVSGANVLTF. The DNA of the CDR3 is TGTGCCAGCAGCCAAGACATAGCTGTCTCTGGGGCCAACGTCCTGACTTTC. The rearrangement joins TRBV4-2 to TRBJ2-6, with D unresolved. The CDR3 has 17 amino acids. Trimming shortened V by 0 bases and J by 0 bases, and 9 bases separated the two germline ends. The germline V gene encodes CDR1 LGHNA and CDR2 YNFKEQ.

The rearrangement joins TRBV28 to TRBJ2-4; the match to TRBD1 covers 11 bases. Judging by the DNA end, TRBJ2-7 fits better; the J call may be wrong. The CDR3 totals 15 residues. Germline CDR1 and CDR2: MDHEN and SYDVKM. The CDR3 DNA reads as TGTGCCAGCAGGGGACCGGGACAGGGGGCCTACGAGCAGTACTTC. Its protein is CASRGPGQGAYEQYF.

This clonotype was counted a single time. The V gene is TRBV20-1, the J gene TRBJ2-7, with D tentatively TRBD1 or TRBD2 (6 bases each). V gave up 3 bases and J gave up 8 bases, with 11 bases separating them. The CDR3 length is 11 residues. Looked up from germline, CDR1 is DFQATT and CDR2 is SNEGSKA (reference sequence). The CDR3 sequence is CSASRRDKQYF. The CDR3 nucleotides are TGCAGTGCTAGTAGGCGGGACAAGCAGTACTTC.